A selection of T cell receptor beta chains follows, all from one sample in a study of vaccination and CD4 T cells after COVID-19. In TCRdb, the PCR reads were re-called with MiXCR into one record per CDR3 protein. The sample has about 10,000 distinct CDR3 sequences, under 70% seen once. Their antigens are not known. The sample was CD4+ T cells from blood, cultured in vitro. All receptors come from a human donor who had recovered from COVID-19. Each CDR3 is given with its conserved first and last residue. D genes are given only for firm matches. Some rows mark clone size as missing; the rest say once, few, many or name a class of expanded clone.

cdr3_length,clone_size,j_call,d_call,v_call,cdr3_nt,cdr3_aa
13,.,TRBJ2-3,TRBD1,TRBV10-3,TGTGCCATCGGAGCACAGGGGACAGATACGCAGTATTTT,CAIGAQGTDTQYF
11,.,TRBJ2-1,TRBD1,TRBV7-9,TGTGCCAGCAGCCGGGACAGTCACCTGTTCTTC,CASSRDSHLFF
12,few,TRBJ1-2,.,TRBV19,TGTGCCAGTAGTATAACAGGCTATGGCTACACCTTC,CASSITGYGYTF
16,.,TRBJ1-2,.,TRBV7-9,TGTGCCAGCAGCTTAGTCTCCCAGGGGCAGGGTTCTGGCTACACCTTC,CASSLVSQGQGSGYTF
16,.,TRBJ1-1,TRBD1,TRBV5-1,TGCGCCAGCAGCCCAAGGACAGGGGGCAAAGGTACTGAAGCTTTCTTT,CASSPRTGGKGTEAFF
14,.,TRBJ2-5,TRBD1,TRBV6-1,TGTGCCAGCAGTCACCGGGACAGCCAAGAGACCCAGTACTTC,CASSHRDSQETQYF
15,few,TRBJ1-1,.,TRBV7-7,TGTGCTAGCAGCCCCCCAAATACAGGGAACACTGAAGCTTTCTTT,CASSPPNTGNTEAFF
15,few,TRBJ2-5,TRBD2,TRBV7-9,TGTGCCAGCAGCTTAGTTCCGGGCGGGGGTGAGACCCAGTACTTC,CASSLVPGGGETQYF
14,few,TRBJ1-2,.,TRBV15,TGTGCCACCAGCAGAGAACGTCGGGTCTATGGCTACACCTTC,CATSRERRVYGYTF
13,.,TRBJ2-2,.,TRBV28,TGTGCCAGCATACGAGGGAACACCGGGGAGCTGTTTTTT,CASIRGNTGELFF
16,.,TRBJ2-7,TRBD2,TRBV19,TGTGCCAGTAGTACCTGGACTAGCGGGGACTTATACGAGCAGTACTTC,CASSTWTSGDLYEQYF
14,.,TRBJ1-1,.,TRBV6-1,TGTGCCAGCAGTCGGTCCACTCAGAACACTGAAGCTTTCTTT,CASSRSTQNTEAFF
14,.,TRBJ2-3,.,TRBV9,TGTGCCAGCAGCGTAGAACTGAACACAGATACGCAGTATTTT,CASSVELNTDTQYF
16,few,TRBJ1-1,.,TRBV7-2,TGTGCCAGCAGCGCTTTCCCCCGGGGGATGAGGACTGAAGCTTTCTTT,CASSAFPRGMRTEAFF
14,.,TRBJ2-7,.,TRBV21-1,TGTGCCAGCATAAAGGGCTCGAGCTCCTACGAGCAGTACTTC,CASIKGSSSYEQYF
14,few,TRBJ2-3,.,TRBV7-9,TGTGCCAGCAGCTGGGTCTCTAGCACAGATACGCAGTATTTT,CASSWVSSTDTQYF
15,.,TRBJ2-1,TRBD2,TRBV19,TGTGCCAGTAGTATAGGACTAGCGGGAGTGCATGAGCAGTTCTTC,CASSIGLAGVHEQFF
15,few,TRBJ1-1,TRBD1,TRBV15,TGTGCCACCAGCAGTGCCGGGACAGGGGGGACTGAAGCTTTCTTT,CATSSAGTGGTEAFF
15,.,TRBJ2-7,.,TRBV7-8,TGTGCCAGCAGTTCAAGGCCGGTCGGTTCGGACGAGCAGTACTTC,CASSSRPVGSDEQYF
16,few,TRBJ1-5,.,TRBV6-1,TGTGCCAGCACCATGCCCGTGGCTATCAGCAATCAGCCCCAGCATTTT,CASTMPVAISNQPQHF
14,.,TRBJ2-3,TRBD2,TRBV20-1,TGCAGTGTAATTAGCGGGAGGGTCCCAGATACGCAGTATTTT,CSVISGRVPDTQYF
15,.,TRBJ2-7,TRBD2,TRBV11-3,TGTGCCAGCAGCTTAGATAGCGGGAGCTCCTACGAGCAGTACTTC,CASSLDSGSSYEQYF
13,.,TRBJ1-5,.,TRBV19,TGTGTCAGTAGTCGCGACGGAGACCAGCCCCAGCATTTT,CVSSRDGDQPQHF
13,.,TRBJ1-1,.,TRBV30,TGTGCCTGGAAGCTGGCCCGGGACACTGAAGCTTTCTTT,CAWKLARDTEAFF
15,.,TRBJ2-2,TRBD2,TRBV7-3,TGTGCCAGCCAGCAGACTAGCGGGAGTGGCGGGGAGCTGTTTTTT,CASQQTSGSGGELFF